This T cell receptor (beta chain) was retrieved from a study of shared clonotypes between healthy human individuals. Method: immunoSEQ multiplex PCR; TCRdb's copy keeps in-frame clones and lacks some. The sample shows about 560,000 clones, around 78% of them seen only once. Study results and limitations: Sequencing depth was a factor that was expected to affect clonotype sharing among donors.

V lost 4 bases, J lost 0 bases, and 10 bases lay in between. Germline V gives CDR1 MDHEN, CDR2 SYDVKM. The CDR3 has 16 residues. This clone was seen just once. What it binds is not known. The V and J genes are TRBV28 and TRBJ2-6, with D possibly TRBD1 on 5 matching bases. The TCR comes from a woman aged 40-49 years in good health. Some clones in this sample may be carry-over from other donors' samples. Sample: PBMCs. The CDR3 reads CASSSQTVSGANVLTF. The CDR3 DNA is TGTGCCAGCAGTTCGCAGACAGTCTCTGGGGCCAACGTCCTGACTTTC. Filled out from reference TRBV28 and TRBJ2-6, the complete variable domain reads DVKVTQSSRYLVKRTGEKVFLECVQDMDHENMFWYRQDPGLGLRLIYFSYDVKMKEKGDIPEGYSVSREKKERFSLILESASTNQTSMYLCASSSQTVSGANVLTFGAGSRLTVL.